This record covers a single T cell receptor beta chain. These data originate in a study of T-cell reconstitution after alpha-beta-depleted transplantation in children. Germline lookup yields CDR1 SGHVS and CDR2 FNYEAQ. This CDR3 has 14 amino acids. With 6 bases removed from V and 1 base from J, the gap between germline ends came to 9 bases. The authors prepared the TCRbeta library with unique molecular identifiers. In TCRdb, the PCR reads were re-called with MiXCR into one record per CDR3 protein. The data show nearly 400,000 distinct CDR3 sequences, 20% seen once. The starting material was PBMCs from the stem cell graft donor, obtained from the stem cell graft. This clonotype was obtained from a human donor who donated a stem cell graft to a child with acute myeloid leukemia. The J gene is TRBJ2-2, the V gene TRBV7-6, with a weak D call TRBD1 (5 bases). CDR3: CASRNTGNTGELFF. The CDR3 DNA reads TGTGCCAGCAGAAATACAGGGAACACCGGGGAGCTGTTTTTT.